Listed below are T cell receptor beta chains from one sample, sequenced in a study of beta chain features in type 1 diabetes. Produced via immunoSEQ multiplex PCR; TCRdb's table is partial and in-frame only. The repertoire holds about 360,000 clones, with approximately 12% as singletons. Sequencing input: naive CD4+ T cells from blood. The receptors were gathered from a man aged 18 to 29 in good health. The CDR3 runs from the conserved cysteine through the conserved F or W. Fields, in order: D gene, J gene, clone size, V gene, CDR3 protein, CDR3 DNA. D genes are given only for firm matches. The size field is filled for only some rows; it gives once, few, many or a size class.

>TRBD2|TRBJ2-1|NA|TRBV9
CASSAGLAGGNEQFF
TGTGCCAGCAGCGCCGGACTAGCGGGAGGCAATGAGCAGTTCTTC
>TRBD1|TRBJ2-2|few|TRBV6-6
CASKPGQSGELFF
TGTGCCAGCAAACCGGGACAGAGCGGGGAGCTGTTTTTT
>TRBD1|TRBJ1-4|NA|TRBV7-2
CASSLGDRGINEKLFF
TGTGCCAGCAGCTTAGGGGACAGGGGAATTAATGAAAAACTGTTTTTT
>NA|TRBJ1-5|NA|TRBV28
CASSLGGLNQPQHF
TGTGCCAGCAGTTTAGGCGGCCTCAATCAGCCCCAGCATTTT
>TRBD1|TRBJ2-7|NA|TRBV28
CASSYRGRSYEQYF
TGTGCCAGCAGTTACAGGGGGCGCTCCTACGAGCAGTACTTC
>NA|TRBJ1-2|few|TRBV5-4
CASSSVGRHGYTF
TGTGCCAGCAGCTCGGTTGGGAGACATGGCTACACCTTC
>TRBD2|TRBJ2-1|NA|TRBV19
CASSKLAGVGNEQFF
TGTGCCAGTAGTAAACTAGCGGGAGTGGGAAATGAGCAGTTCTTC
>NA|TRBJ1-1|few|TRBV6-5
CASSYGGLGAEAFF
TGTGCCAGCAGTTACGGGGGCCTGGGGGCTGAAGCTTTCTTT
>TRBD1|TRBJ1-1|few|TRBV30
CAWIKTGRAFF
TGTGCCTGGATAAAGACAGGGCGAGCTTTCTTT
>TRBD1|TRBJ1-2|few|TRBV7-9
CASSLAPGQDYGYTF
TGTGCCAGCAGCCTAGCTCCGGGACAGGACTATGGCTACACCTTC
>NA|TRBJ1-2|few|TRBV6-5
CASSLTANYGYTF
TGTGCCAGCAGCTTAACAGCTAACTATGGCTACACCTTC
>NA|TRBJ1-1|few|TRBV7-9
CASRSREGTEAFF
TGTGCCAGCAGGTCCCGTGAGGGAACTGAAGCTTTCTTT
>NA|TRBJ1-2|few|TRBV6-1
CASKIRGAGYGYTF
TGTGCCAGCAAAATACGGGGGGCCGGGTATGGCTACACCTTC
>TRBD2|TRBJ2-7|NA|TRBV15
CATSRGGSGTSGGPYEQYF
TGTGCCACCAGCAGAGGGGGGTCCGGGACTAGCGGGGGTCCCTACGAGCAGTACTTC
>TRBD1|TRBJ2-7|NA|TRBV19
CASSIEGDRAYEQYF
TGTGCCAGTAGTATAGAAGGGGACAGGGCCTACGAGCAGTACTTC
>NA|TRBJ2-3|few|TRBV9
CASSVGLGRQNTDTQYF
TGTGCCAGCAGCGTAGGACTAGGTCGGCAGAACACAGATACGCAGTATTTT
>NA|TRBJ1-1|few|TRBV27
CASRRGGGLTEAFF
TGTGCCAGCCGCCGGGGAGGCGGGCTAACTGAAGCTTTCTTT
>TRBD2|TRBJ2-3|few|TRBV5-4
CASSPGGSATDTQYF
TGTGCCAGCAGCCCGGGGGGATCAGCTACAGATACGCAGTATTTT
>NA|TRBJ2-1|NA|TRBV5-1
CASSLGRSNEQFF
TGCGCCAGCAGCTTGGGCAGATCCAATGAGCAGTTCTTC
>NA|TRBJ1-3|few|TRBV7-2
CASSLDTGNTIYF
TGTGCCAGCAGCTTAGACACTGGAAACACCATATATTTT
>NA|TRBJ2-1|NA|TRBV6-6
CAGGNTKQFF
TGTGCCGGGGGGAACACGAAGCAGTTCTTC
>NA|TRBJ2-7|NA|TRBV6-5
CASNTGSPTYEQYF
TGTGCCAGCAATACCGGGTCGCCGACCTACGAGCAGTACTTC
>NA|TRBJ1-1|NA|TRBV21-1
CASSPPDRMNTEAFF
TGTGCCAGCAGCCCCCCGGACAGAATGAACACTGAAGCTTTCTTT
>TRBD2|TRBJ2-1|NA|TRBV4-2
CASSQGNSGRTNEQFF
TGTGCCAGCAGCCAAGGTAATAGCGGGAGGACAAATGAGCAGTTCTTC
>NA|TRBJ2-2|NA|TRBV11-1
CASSLASGGGELFF
TGTGCCAGCAGCTTAGCTTCGGGTGGCGGGGAGCTGTTTTTT
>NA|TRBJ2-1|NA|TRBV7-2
CASSLDNEQFF
TGTGCCAGCAGTCTAGACAATGAGCAGTTCTTC
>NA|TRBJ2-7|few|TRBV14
CASSPYPPGVGEQYF
TGTGCCAGCAGCCCCTACCCCCCGGGAGTGGGGGAGCAGTACTTC
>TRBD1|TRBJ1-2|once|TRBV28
CASSLSTGGGYGYTF
TGTGCCAGCAGTTTATCGACAGGGGGAGGCTATGGCTACACCTTC
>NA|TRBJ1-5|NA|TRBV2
CASSVQGASNQPQHF
TGTGCCAGCAGTGTTCAGGGTGCGAGCAATCAGCCCCAGCATTTT
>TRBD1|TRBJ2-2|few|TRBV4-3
CASSQDAVYRGNSAGELFF
TGCGCCAGCAGCCAAGATGCGGTTTACAGGGGAAATTCGGCCGGGGAGCTGTTTTTT
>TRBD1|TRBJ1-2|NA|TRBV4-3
CASSPTGQGSYGYTF
TGCGCCAGCAGCCCGACCGGACAGGGAAGCTATGGCTACACCTTC
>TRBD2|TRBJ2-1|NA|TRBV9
CASSVGISGTSGTDEQFF
TGTGCCAGCAGCGTAGGGATCTCCGGGACTAGCGGGACCGATGAGCAGTTCTTC
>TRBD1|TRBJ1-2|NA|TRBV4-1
CASSQGTGRATNYGYTF
TGCGCCAGCAGCCAAGGGACAGGCAGGGCCACCAACTATGGCTACACCTTC
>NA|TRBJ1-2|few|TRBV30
CAWSPRGYGYTF
TGTGCCTGGAGTCCCAGGGGCTATGGCTACACCTTC
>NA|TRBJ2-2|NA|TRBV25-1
CASSEGGAYTGELFF
TGTGCCAGCAGTGAAGGCGGGGCCTACACCGGGGAGCTGTTTTTT
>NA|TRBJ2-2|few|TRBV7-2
CASSLVGGLTGELFF
TGTGCCAGCAGCTTAGTCGGGGGGCTAACCGGGGAGCTGTTTTTT
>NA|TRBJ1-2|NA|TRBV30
CAWSLGGADVYGYTF
TGTGCCTGGAGTCTGGGGGGGGCAGACGTCTATGGCTACACCTTC
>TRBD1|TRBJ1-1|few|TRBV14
CASSQGTGWSPEAFF
TGTGCCAGCAGCCAAGGGACAGGGTGGAGTCCTGAAGCTTTCTTT
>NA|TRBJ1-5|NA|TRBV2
CASSFQGNQPQHF
TGTGCCAGCAGTTTCCAGGGGAATCAGCCCCAGCATTTT
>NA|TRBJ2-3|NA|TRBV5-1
CASSSGTNQAQYF
TGCGCCAGCAGCTCCGGGACAAATCAAGCGCAGTATTTT
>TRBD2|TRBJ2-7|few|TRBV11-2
CASSSGTNENYEQYF
TGTGCCAGCAGCTCGGGGACTAACGAAAACTACGAGCAGTACTTC
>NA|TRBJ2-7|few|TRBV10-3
CAISDYREQYF
TGTGCCATCAGTGATTATCGGGAGCAGTACTTC
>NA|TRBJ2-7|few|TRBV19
CASSRGRRSYEQYF
TGTGCCAGTAGTAGGGGGCGACGGTCCTACGAGCAGTACTTC
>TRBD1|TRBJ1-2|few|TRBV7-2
CASSLTTRDRGGYTF
TGTGCCAGCAGCCTCACGACCCGGGACAGGGGTGGCTACACCTTC
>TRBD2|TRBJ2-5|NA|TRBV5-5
CASSRSGVGQETQYF
TGTGCCAGCAGCCGAAGCGGGGTGGGGCAGGAGACCCAGTACTTC
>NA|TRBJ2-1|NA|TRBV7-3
CASSLGAVDNEQFF
TGTGCCAGCAGCTTAGGGGCAGTGGACAATGAGCAGTTCTTC
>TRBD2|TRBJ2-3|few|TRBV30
CAWSGTSGSDTQYF
TGTGCCTGGAGTGGGACTAGCGGGAGCGATACGCAGTATTTT
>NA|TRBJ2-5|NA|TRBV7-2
CASAMGASGRPGAQYF
TGTGCCAGCGCCATGGGGGCTAGCGGTCGACCTGGGGCCCAGTACTTC
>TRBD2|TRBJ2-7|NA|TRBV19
CASSINKASGAYEQYF
TGTGCCAGTAGTATTAACAAGGCTAGCGGAGCCTACGAGCAGTACTTC
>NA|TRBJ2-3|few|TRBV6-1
CASSFSGASTDTQYF
TGTGCCAGCAGTTTTAGCGGAGCTAGCACAGATACGCAGTATTTT
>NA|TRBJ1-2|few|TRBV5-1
CASSETTTYGYTF
TGCGCCAGCAGCGAAACTACTACCTATGGCTACACCTTC
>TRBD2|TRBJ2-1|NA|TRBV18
CASSPASGVYEQFF
TGTGCCAGCTCACCGGCTAGCGGGGTCTATGAGCAGTTCTTC
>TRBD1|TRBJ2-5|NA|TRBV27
CASSLKVRGGETQYF
TGTGCCAGCAGTTTAAAGGTCAGAGGGGGCGAGACCCAGTACTTC
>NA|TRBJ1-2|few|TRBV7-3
CASSLMGDTNYGYTF
TGTGCCAGCAGCTTAATGGGGGACACCAACTATGGCTACACCTTC
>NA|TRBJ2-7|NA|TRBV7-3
CASSLTGTAGYEQYF
TGTGCCAGCAGCTTAACGGGGACAGCGGGCTACGAGCAGTACTTC